A selection of T cell receptor beta chains follows, all from one sample in a study of blood T cell repertoires in COVID-19. The assay was immunoSEQ multiplex PCR, and TCRdb's table has in-frame clones only and misses some. This sample has 95,000 to 100,000 clones, with about 91% found just once. The sample consisted of peripheral blood. The receptor source for this set is a man aged 45-60 years with acute or convalescent COVID-19. Both conserved end residues are part of each CDR3. D genes are given only for firm matches. Not every row has a clone size; where given, it reads once, few, many or a size class.

J,V,length,size,D,CDR3,DNA
TRBJ1-2,TRBV28,14,.,TRBD1,CASSLGDRVGGYTF,TGTGCCAGCAGTTTAGGGGACAGGGTGGGTGGCTACACCTTC
TRBJ1-1,TRBV18,17,.,TRBD1,CASSLLTGVERNTEAFF,TGTGCCAGCTCGCTCCTGACAGGGGTCGAAAGGAACACTGAAGCTTTCTTT
TRBJ1-3,TRBV2,15,.,TRBD1,CASSSETGGRDTIYF,TGTGCCAGCAGTTCAGAGACAGGGGGCCGGGACACCATATATTTT
TRBJ2-2,TRBV11-3,15,.,.,CASSSGGGNTGELFF,TGTGCCAGCAGCTCTGGCGGAGGTAACACCGGGGAGCTGTTTTTT
TRBJ1-1,TRBV25-1,13,few,.,CASRLKPNTEAFF,TGTGCCAGCAGGCTAAAGCCGAACACTGAAGCTTTCTTT
TRBJ2-1,TRBV7-2,18,.,TRBD2,CASSLVGGRLAGVNEQFF,TGTGCCAGCAGCTTAGTAGGAGGGCGACTAGCGGGGGTAAATGAGCAGTTCTTC
TRBJ2-5,TRBV5-1,16,.,TRBD2,CASSSVPGAGGETQYF,TGCGCCAGCAGCTCGGTCCCGGGAGCGGGGGGGGAGACCCAGTACTTC
TRBJ2-5,TRBV7-2,15,.,.,CASSLGSRTVGAQYF,TGTGCCAGCAGCTTAGGGTCCCGGACGGTAGGGGCCCAGTACTTC
TRBJ1-5,TRBV7-2,15,.,.,CASSLEWAGDQPQHF,TGTGCCAGCAGCTTAGAGTGGGCAGGGGATCAGCCCCAGCATTTT
TRBJ2-1,TRBV24-1,19,.,.,CATSDLGPGRGRERNEQFF,TGTGCCACCAGTGATTTGGGCCCCGGGCGGGGGCGGGAGAGGAATGAGCAGTTCTTC
TRBJ1-6,TRBV12-3/TRBV12-4,13,.,.,CASSLLGGSPLHF,TGTGCCAGCAGTTTACTCGGAGGATCACCCCTCCACTTT
TRBJ2-7,TRBV12-3/TRBV12-4,13,.,.,CASSFDRRGEQYF,TGTGCCAGCAGTTTCGACCGCCGGGGTGAGCAGTACTTC
TRBJ1-3,TRBV2,16,.,.,CASSESGMSSGNTIYF,TGTGCCAGCAGTGAATCAGGGATGAGCTCTGGAAACACCATATATTTT
TRBJ2-1,TRBV29-1,15,.,TRBD2,CSVEAVAGGQNEQFF,TGCAGCGTTGAAGCTGTAGCGGGGGGGCAGAATGAGCAGTTCTTC
TRBJ2-1,TRBV9,17,.,TRBD1,CASSAYQNRGRYNEQFF,TGTGCCAGCAGCGCCTACCAGAACAGGGGGCGCTACAATGAGCAGTTCTTC
TRBJ1-2,TRBV4-3,13,.,TRBD1,CASSLVQGGGYTF,TGCGCCAGCAGCCTCGTACAGGGGGGCGGCTACACCTTC
TRBJ1-1,TRBV10-3,13,once,.,CAISLMRDTEAFF,TGTGCCATCAGCCTCATGAGGGACACTGAAGCTTTCTTT
TRBJ2-1,TRBV12-5,11,.,.,CASGLSHPGFF,TGTGCTAGTGGTTTGTCTCACCCGGGGTTCTTC
TRBJ2-5,TRBV5-1,14,.,.,CASSTGQVGETQYF,TGCGCCAGCTCGACGGGACAAGTAGGCGAGACCCAGTACTTC
TRBJ2-1,TRBV4-3,17,.,TRBD2,CASSQVQPGLAISEQFF,TGCGCCAGCAGCCAGGTCCAACCGGGACTAGCTATTAGCGAGCAGTTCTTC